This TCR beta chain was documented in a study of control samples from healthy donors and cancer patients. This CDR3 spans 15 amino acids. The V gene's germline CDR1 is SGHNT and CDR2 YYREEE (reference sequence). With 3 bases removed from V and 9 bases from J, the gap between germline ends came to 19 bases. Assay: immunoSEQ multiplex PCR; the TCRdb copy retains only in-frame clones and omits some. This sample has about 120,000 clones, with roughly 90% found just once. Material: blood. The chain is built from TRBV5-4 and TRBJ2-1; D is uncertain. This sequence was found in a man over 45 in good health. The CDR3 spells CASSSEKPSSGEQFF. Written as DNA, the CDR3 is TGTGCCAGCAGCTCGGAGAAACCTAGTTCAGGTGAGCAGTTCTTC.